This T cell receptor (beta chain) was captured in a study of blood T cell repertoires in COVID-19. Overall study: The analysed material was cDNA or gDNA that came from T cells, B-cell-depleted T cells, or PBMCs.

Original handling: From reference gene primer amplification, estimates of nucleated cell counts were derived. Using immunoSEQ multiplex PCR, the repertoire was profiled, and TCRdb retains in-frame clones only, with some absent. For V, J and clone size, that table is used; D and trimming come from the DNA. Of 88,000 or so clones listed, 75% to 90% are singletons. V was cut by 0 bases and J by 1 base, with 4 bases left in between. The CDR3 sequence is 14 residues long. Germline V CDR1 and CDR2: ENHRY, SYGVKD. The specimen sequenced was peripheral blood. The V gene is TRBV10-3, the J gene TRBJ1-3; no clear D gene. The origin of this receptor is a man aged 55 to 69 with acute or convalescent COVID-19. The CDR3 DNA is TGTGCCATCAGTGAGTCGACATCTGGAAACACCATATATTTT. It is translated as CAISESTSGNTIYF.